The 17 T cell receptor beta chains listed next were all sequenced from one sample in a study of blood T cell repertoires in COVID-19 (dated by TCRdb to about 2020). Library prep was done by the immunoSEQ multiplex PCR assay. TCRdb obtained this table from immuneACCESS and retained in-frame rearrangements with V and J assigned. These tables miss some clones; where compared with another copy, unresolved V genes account for less than half of the shortfall, and the remainder is unexplained. This sample gives 150,000 or so clones in total; around 85% of them show up just once. In total, the top ten clones hold approximately 30% of the sample. The specimen sequenced was peripheral blood. The origin of the receptors is a woman aged 55-70 years with acute or convalescent COVID-19.

V gene TRBV5-5 combines with J gene TRBJ2-5; 7 nucleotides agree with TRBD1. The CDR3 is made up of 13 amino acids. Losses at the gene ends were 4 bases for V and 5 bases for J; bases not matched to a gene: 5. Germline CDR1 is SGHKS and CDR2 is YYEKEE (reference sequence). CDR3 sequence reads: CASSPGTVETQYF. CDR3 nucleotide sequence: TGTGCCAGCAGCCCTGGGACAGTGGAGACCCAGTACTTC.

The CDR3 loop is CASSSMGLAGGRSYNEQFF. The CDR3 DNA is TGCGCCAGCAGCTCAATGGGACTAGCGGGGGGCAGGTCCTACAATGAGCAGTTCTTC. The V call is TRBV5-1, the J call TRBJ2-1, with TRBD2 identical over 15 bases. V was clipped by 3 bases and J by 1 base; unmatched bases: 8. Germline V gene lookup returns CDR1 SGHRS and CDR2 YFSETQ. The CDR3 has 19 residues.

This clone came up a few times. This chain uses TRBV7-9 with TRBJ2-1, with TRBD2 as a possible D gene (6 bases). This CDR3 has 15 residues. Germline V gene sequence: CDR1 SEHNR, CDR2 FQNEAQ (reference sequence). Trimming pared 1 base from V and 8 bases from J, leaving 15 bases between. The CDR3 DNA reads as TGTGCCAGCAGCTTAGTTATGGGAGGAGGAGATGAGCAGTTCTTC. Translating gives CASSLVMGGGDEQFF.

This rearrangement joins TRBV9 to TRBJ2-4; D is possibly TRBD2 (6 bases). Per germline, CDR1 SGDLS and CDR2 YYNGEE. Deletions cut 4 bases from V and 7 bases from J, with 18 bases between. The length of the CDR3 is 15 residues. The CDR3: CASSRSSSGENIQYF. The CDR3 nucleotides read TGTGCCAGCAGCCGTTCTAGTAGCGGTGAGAACATTCAGTACTTC.

The chain joins TRBV30 to TRBJ2-1; 9 bases agree with TRBD2. V shed 5 bases and J 9 bases; nucleotides not matched to a gene: 8. This CDR3 is 13 amino acids long. CDR1 is GTSNPN, CDR2 SVGIG, per germline (reference sequence). As DNA, the CDR3 is TGTGCCTGGGAAGCGGGGGGCCTCGGTGAGCAGTTCTTC. Encoded protein: CAWEAGGLGEQFF. Full variable domain (outside the CDR3, taken from reference TRBV30 and TRBJ2-1): SQTIHQWPATLVQPVGSPLSLECTVEGTSNPNLYWYRQAAGRGLQLLFYSVGIGQISSEVPQNLSASRPQDRQFILSSKKLLLSDSGFYLCAWEAGGLGEQFFGPGTRLTVL.

The J gene is TRBJ2-5, the V gene TRBV27, with 10 bases that match TRBD2. With V trimmed by 5 bases and J by 1 base, 10 bases remained unmatched. CDR3 size: 17 residues. The germline V gene has CDR1 MNHEY and CDR2 SMNVEV (reference sequence). The CDR3 sequence: CASSADASGSLQETQYF. In DNA form, the CDR3 reads TGTGCCAGCAGTGCGGACGCTAGCGGGAGCCTCCAAGAGACCCAGTACTTC.

The rearrangement joins TRBV13 to TRBJ1-1, with D possibly being TRBD1 (5 bases). There are 13 residues in the CDR3. V was pared by 5 bases and J by 2 bases, with 9 bases between. Germline CDR1 and CDR2: PRHDT and FYEKMQ (reference sequence). This CDR3 reads CASSPDTNTEAFF. CDR3 coding DNA: TGTGCCAGCAGCCCGGACACTAACACTGAAGCTTTCTTT.

This clone was counted a single time. The rearrangement joins TRBV6-5 to TRBJ2-7; TRBD1 agrees at 8 bases. The V gene end was trimmed by 7 bases and the J gene end by 1 base; junction bases not matched to a gene: 3. Germline-derived CDR1 and CDR2 are MNHEY and SVGAGI. This CDR3 region has 13 residues. DNA for the CDR3: TGTGCCAGCACCAGGGACAGGTCCTACGAGCAGTACTTC. Translated, it gives CASTRDRSYEQYF.

V and J are TRBV30 and TRBJ1-5; the match to TRBD1 covers 11 bases. Germline CDR1 reads GTSNPN; CDR2 reads SVGIG (reference sequence). V lost 1 base and J lost 0; bases outside the gene matches: 5. CDR3 size: 17 residues. The CDR3 DNA is TGTGCCTGGAGTGCGGGGGACAGGGGGTATAGCAATCAGCCCCAGCATTTT. Protein product: CAWSAGDRGYSNQPQHF.

The gene calls are TRBV28 and TRBJ2-3; 8 nucleotides match TRBD2. Trimming removed 6 bases from V and 5 bases from J; junction bases left unmatched: 10. CDR3 size: 15 residues. The germline gives CDR1 MDHEN, CDR2 SYDVKM. CDR3 DNA: TGTGCCAGCAGGGCTCCGGGACTAGAGGGAGATACGCAGTATTTT. As protein: CASRAPGLEGDTQYF.

V usage is TRBV6-5 and J usage is TRBJ1-6, with a possible D match to TRBD1 (6 bases). The germline V and J ends were trimmed by 0 bases and 4 bases, with 10 bases remaining between them. The CDR3 has 16 amino acids. CDR1 is MNHEY and CDR2 is SVGAGI in the germline V gene. The CDR3 region is CASSYSGQNYNSPLHF. The CDR3 region has the DNA TGTGCCAGCAGTTACTCTGGACAGAATTATAATTCACCCCTCCACTTT.

This clone has just one count. V usage is TRBV7-2 and J usage is TRBJ2-7, with TRBD1 identical over 7 bases. Germline V lookup: CDR1 SGHTA, CDR2 FQGNSA. V was pared by 0 bases and J by 7 bases, with 3 bases of the junction left unmatched. The CDR3 covers 13 residues. This chain's CDR3 is CASSLARTGEQYF. The CDR3 coding sequence is TGTGCCAGCAGCTTAGCGAGGACAGGAGAGCAGTACTTC.

This chain connects TRBV7-9 to TRBJ2-2, with no clear D. V lost 4 bases, J lost 5 bases, and 5 bases lay in between. The CDR3 covers 12 residues. CDR1 and CDR2 (germline): SEHNR, FQNEAQ (reference sequence). The CDR3 loop reads CASSSHTGELFF. The CDR3 DNA reads TGTGCCAGCAGCTCACATACCGGGGAGCTGTTTTTT.

The CDR3 reads CASSPQGAGVAEAFF. The CDR3 DNA reads TGCGCCAGCAGCCCGCAGGGGGCCGGAGTGGCTGAAGCTTTCTTT. This rearrangement joins TRBV5-1 to TRBJ1-1, with 8 bases lining up with TRBD1. Germline CDR1 and CDR2: SGHRS and YFSETQ. The CDR3 consists of 15 residues. With V trimmed by 4 bases and J by 6 bases, 11 bases remained unmatched.

A few counts support this clone. The J gene is TRBJ1-6, the V gene TRBV27; a weak D match, TRBD1 (5 bases). Per germline, CDR1 MNHEY and CDR2 SMNVEV (reference sequence). Trimming cost V 1 base and J 7 bases, with 17 bases left between them. The CDR3 has 17 amino acids. The CDR3 DNA reads TGTGCCAGCAGTTTATTATCGGGACTCGGAGGGAATTCACCCCTCCACTTT. Protein product: CASSLLSGLGGNSPLHF.

This clone was seen a handful of times. This chain's CDR3 is CASSIPSGGSYNEQFF. CDR3 in DNA: TGTGCCAGTAGTATACCCAGCGGGGGCTCCTACAATGAGCAGTTCTTC. The V call is TRBV19, the J call TRBJ2-1, with 8 nucleotides matching TRBD2. The V gene end was trimmed by 2 bases and the J gene end by 0 bases; junction bases not matched to a gene: 3. Germline V gene lookup returns CDR1 LNHDA and CDR2 SQIVND (reference sequence). This CDR3 spans 16 amino acids.

This clone was observed a handful of times. The CDR3 coding sequence is TGTGCCAGCAGTCCGCGACAAAACACTGAAGCTTTCTTT. This encodes CASSPRQNTEAFF. The J gene is TRBJ1-1, the V gene TRBV27; no clear D. The germline CDR1 and CDR2 sequences are MNHEY and SMNVEV (reference sequence). The CDR3 runs to 13 residues. Trimming left V 5 bases short and J 2 bases short, with 9 bases between.